The T cell receptor beta chain described here comes from a study of T cells in localized non-small cell lung cancer. The length of the CDR3 is 14 residues. The V gene's germline CDR1 is SGHNT and CDR2 YYREEE (reference sequence). Deletions cut 2 bases from V and 7 bases from J, with 15 bases between. Produced via immunoSEQ multiplex PCR; TCRdb's table is partial and in-frame only. Here the sample spans about 72,000 clones, roughly four fifths being singletons. This clone was found once. This clonotype was sampled from a female donor older than 55 with stage I lung adenocarcinoma. The source material was peripheral blood, sampled before any cancer treatment. The chain couples TRBV5-4 to TRBJ1-2, with D unresolved. The CDR3 coding sequence is TGTGCCAGCAGCTTAAGGACTCAAGGCAGTGGCTACACCTTC. Amino acids: CASSLRTQGSGYTF.